The following is a TCR beta chain sequence with its context. No antigen is known for it. The CDR3 extends 3 residues past the end of the read, so its final part is completed from the germline J gene. V and J lose 4 bases and 6 bases, and a span of 19 bases separates them. Taken from cysteine to phenylalanine, the CDR3 has 15 residues. Sequencing covers 36 bases of the CDR3, shown here with the frame starting at base 1. In the germline V gene (reference sequence), CDR1 corresponds to SGHNT and CDR2 to YYREEE. The entry originates in a study of T cells in women clearing cervical HPV infection listed by TCRdb under 2018. For context, the study as a whole: The cases were approximately 23 women with histologically confirmed HPV16-related CIN3 or worse, and 2 of those women had invasive cancers. The controls were some 23 women whose single incident HPV16 infection cleared within 12 months with no development of precancer or cancer. Blood from cases was collected at the visit at which the lesion was first identified, whereas blood from controls was collected once infection was no longer detected. Among cases, blood sampling came a median of approximately 150 days after lesion detection, with an interquartile range of about 85 to 230 days. Since only a few of the women had HLA typing available, the possibility that HLA type was acting as a confounder could not be ruled out. This exploratory proof-of-principle case-control study, nested within the Guanacaste HPV Natural History Study in Costa Rica, compared TCR repertoires among women with different cervical HPV16 outcomes. Cases and controls were matched on age within five years and on year of sample collection. Median age was 34 years in cases versus around 40 in controls, and baseline characteristics did not differ significantly. The parent cohort enrolled roughly 9,400 women aged 18 or older in Guanacaste, Costa Rica, in 1993 to 1994 and followed the women for 6 to 7 years. Five blinded duplicates per group were added as quality controls, so that approximately 60 samples were obtained: 50 or so participants and approximately 10 replicates.

Every participant had a single incident cervical HPV16 infection, and prevalent HPV16 infections were excluded. Cervical HPV DNA was detected by MY09/MY11 PCR, and genotyping was performed by dot-blot hybridization. About 14 mL of heparinized blood was centrifuged, after which the buffy coat was aliquoted, frozen at -30 degrees C, and then stored at -80 degrees C. QIAGEN kits were used to extract genomic DNA from the buffy coat specimens. Beyond this particular receptor, the publication reports: Cases had lower TRBV6-7 relative abundance than controls (about 0.1% versus 0.15%; Bonferroni P = 0.0008). CIN3+ cases had significantly higher TCR repertoire richness than controls across sequencing depths, but evenness did not differ between the groups. Random forest classifiers combining richness and V gene abundances distinguished cases from controls with an estimated AUC of less than 0.9. The cross-sectional design could not show whether associations preceded infection or resulted from it; effector/memory subsets and HPV-specific T cells were not isolated. Because T-cell numbers per sample were unknown, differences in richness could reflect varying T-cell content rather than repertoire biology.

TCR beta CDR3 regions were amplified by multiplex PCR using the immunoSEQ assay from an average of about 1,200 ng genomic DNA per sample. Primer bias was corrected in the assay by using a complete synthetic TCR repertoire to establish an amplification baseline. The amplicons were sequenced on the Illumina platform. The study's own analysis went as follows. Sequence errors were corrected by clustering with frequency ratios and a modified nearest-neighbor algorithm, and the sequences were then analyzed in the immunoSEQ Analyzer using IMGT gene definitions. TCR richness and evenness were averaged over 20 rarefaction repeats at each rarefaction depth, excluding samples with fewer sequences than the depth. Wilcoxon rank sum tests with FDR correction were used to compare V, D and J gene relative abundances between the groups. For the blinded duplicates, the intraclass correlation was 95% to 96% for TCR richness and averaged around 76% across about 67 gene segments. The table comes from immuneACCESS by way of TCRdb, which keeps in-frame sequences with V and J called. Part of the clones is missing from these tables; in studies checked, under half for an unresolved V gene and the rest for unknown reasons. That table supplies the V and J calls and clone size; D and trimming were determined from the DNA. The sample's table covers roughly 35,000 clones. The ten largest clones capture around 1.6% of the sample.

The sequenced sample consisted of blood buffy coat. This TCR came from a woman aged 18 to 75 with a cervical HPV16 infection that either progressed to CIN3+ or cleared (not recorded which). The V and J segments used are TRBV5-4 and TRBJ1-1; a weak D assignment points to TRBD1 (5 bases agree). CDR3 DNA, as far as it was read: TGTGCCAGCAGCAAATACGCGGGACTTGAGGCTGAA. This yields the protein CASSKYAGLEAE. The full CDR3 protein is CASSKYAGLEAEAFF. Outside the CDR3, residues come from the reference TRBV5-4 and TRBJ1-1 proteins, so the full variable domain is: ETGVTQSPTHLIKTRGQQVTLRCSSQSGHNTVSWYQQALGQGPQFIFQYYREEENGRGNFPPRFSGLQFPNYSSELNVNALELDDSALYLCASSKYAGLEAEAFFGQGTRLTVV.